This T cell receptor beta chain was recovered during a study of CD8+CD57+ T cells in acquired aplastic anemia. Genomic DNA provided the template from which TCR beta VDJ and CDR3 profiles were obtained. TCRdb itself ran the reads through MiXCR, one entry per CDR3 protein. The sample shows approximately 80,000 distinct CDR3 sequences, about 70% of them seen only once. For sequencing, patients were chosen who had shown expansion of CD8+CD57+ cells by flow cytometry. There are 12 residues in the CDR3. Trimming took 3 bases from V and 8 from J, leaving 7 bases between them. Looked up from germline, CDR1 is KGHDR and CDR2 is SFDVKD.

V gene TRBV24-1 combines with J gene TRBJ2-1; D is undetermined. The sequencing input was sorted CD4+, CD8+, or CD8+CD57+ T cells (not recorded which) from PBMCs. This clonotype originated in a human donor with aplastic anemia. The CDR3 region is CATSDVVYEQFF. As DNA, the CDR3 is TGTGCCACCAGTGATGTTGTCTATGAGCAGTTCTTC.